The 9 T cell receptor beta chains below all came from one sample that was sequenced in a study of blood T cell repertoires in COVID-19. Data came from immunoSEQ multiplex PCR; TCRdb stores just in-frame clones and leaves some out. The sample holds tens of thousands of clones, 60% to 85% seen once. The sample comprised peripheral blood. The source is a human donor in a cohort sampled during active COVID-19.

This chain joins TRBV5-6 and TRBJ1-3, with TRBD1 as a possible D gene (5 bases). Germline V gene sequence: CDR1 SGHDT, CDR2 YYEEEE. This CDR3 spans 18 amino acids. V was shortened by 4 bases and J by 0 bases, with 20 bases between the two germline ends. As DNA, the CDR3 is TGTGCCAGCAGCCGGGTTCTAACAGGTCCCTTCTCTGGAAACACCATATATTTT. It translates to CASSRVLTGPFSGNTIYF.

The rearrangement uses TRBV28 and TRBJ2-1; D not certain. CDR3 length: 12 residues. CDR1 and CDR2 from the germline V gene are MDHEN and SYDVKM. Trimming pared 1 base from V and 7 bases from J, leaving 5 bases between. The CDR3 here is CASSLSSNEQFF. For the CDR3, the DNA is TGTGCCAGCAGTTTATCCAGTAATGAGCAGTTCTTC.

The chain couples TRBV5-5 to TRBJ1-5; 7 bases map to TRBD1. V lost 4 bases to trimming and J lost 9 bases; unmatched junction nucleotides: 10. In germline, CDR1 is SGHKS, CDR2 YYEKEE (reference sequence). The CDR3 is 14 residues long. The CDR3 loop is CASSIGQEGWPQHF. CDR3 coding DNA: TGTGCCAGCAGCATAGGACAGGAGGGGTGGCCCCAGCATTTT.

The V call is TRBV6-5, the J call TRBJ2-3; a possible D gene is TRBD2 (6 bases). Germline values: CDR1 MNHEY, CDR2 SVGAGI. Between the trimmed V and J ends, which lost 6 bases and 2 bases, there was a span of 12 bases. The CDR3 contains 14 residues. CDR3 DNA sequence: TGTGCCAGCAGCCGACTAGGGGCCACAGATACGCAGTATTTT. Amino acids: CASSRLGATDTQYF.

The V gene is TRBV6-5, the J gene TRBJ1-2; possibly TRBD1 for D (5 bases). The CDR3 sequence is 14 residues long. V shed 2 bases and J shed 6 bases, with 13 bases lying between them. Germline V CDR1 and CDR2: MNHEY, SVGAGI. The CDR3 region is CASSYGGESDGYTF. The CDR3 coding sequence is TGTGCCAGCAGTTACGGGGGGGAATCGGATGGCTACACCTTC.

This clone has at least ten counts. CDR3 nucleotide sequence: TGTGCCACCCCACTAGCGGGGGACCCCACAGATACGCAGTATTTT. Residues: CATPLAGDPTDTQYF. The rearrangement links TRBV2 to TRBJ2-3; 11 bases align to TRBD2. Looked up from germline, CDR1 is SNHLY and CDR2 is FYNNEI. The CDR3 covers 15 residues. After removal of 10 bases from V and 2 bases from J, the junction contained 8 bases not matched to a gene. The full variable domain, completed using reference TRBV2 and TRBJ2-3, is EPEVTQTPSHQVTQMGQEVILRCVPISNHLYFYWYRQILGQKVEFLVSFYNNEISEKSEIFDDQFSVERPDGSNFTLKIRSTKLEDSAMYFCATPLAGDPTDTQYFGPGTRLTVL.

The V and J genes are TRBV18 and TRBJ2-1, with D possibly matching TRBD2 (6 bases). Germline CDR1 is KGHSH and CDR2 is LQKENI. The CDR3 consists of 15 residues. V lost 2 bases to trimming and J lost 0 bases, with 8 bases between them. Here the CDR3 reads CASSPAGSSYNEQFF. As DNA, the CDR3 is TGTGCCAGCTCACCAGCGGGGAGCTCCTACAATGAGCAGTTCTTC.

J is TRBJ1-6 and V is TRBV6-6; 7 nucleotides agree with TRBD1. V lost 6 bases and J lost 9; bases outside the gene matches: 14. This CDR3 is 16 amino acids long. Germline CDR1 MNHNY, CDR2 SVGAGI (reference sequence). Here the CDR3 reads CASRSERRQGTSPLHF. For the CDR3, the DNA is TGTGCCAGCAGGAGCGAAAGAAGACAGGGTACTTCACCCCTCCACTTT.

The chain employs TRBV28 and TRBJ1-1; TRBD1 matches 7 bases. V lost 10 bases, J lost 5 bases, and 7 bases stayed unmatched. The CDR3 totals 12 residues. CDR1 and CDR2 from the germline V gene are MDHEN and SYDVKM. CDR3 region: CATLTGATEAFF. In nucleotides, the CDR3 is TGTGCCACTCTAACAGGGGCGACTGAAGCTTTCTTT.